The following is a TCR beta chain sequence with its context. The sample comes from a study of shared clonotypes between healthy human individuals. TCRdb's table, derived via immunoSEQ multiplex PCR, lists solely in-frame clones and lacks some. The sample has approximately 460,000 clones, approximately 80% seen once. CDR3 size: 17 residues. The germline V and J ends were trimmed by 1 base and 2 bases, with 17 bases remaining between them. The germline gives CDR1 SGHAT, CDR2 FQNNGV. The sequenced sample consisted of PBMCs. This receptor was taken from a woman aged 40 to 50 in good health. Some clones in this sample may be carry-over from other donors' samples. This chain joins TRBV11-2 and TRBJ1-1, with D unclear. The CDR3 bases are TGTGCCAGCAGCTTAGCCGGGGTGTGGGTCCGTAACACTGAAGCTTTCTTT. Protein: CASSLAGVWVRNTEAFF.